The entry below gives a single T cell receptor (beta chain) sequence along with its context. Its antigen is unidentified. The source of the sample is a study of OX40 agonist ivuxolimab in advanced cancers. Study as a whole: Hepatocellular carcinoma, melanoma, renal cell or head and neck cancer affected the dose-escalation patients. The study, taken as a whole, reports: Antigens targeted by the expanded peripheral T cells were not determined. On average, a greater number of expanded clones characterised CD8+ T cells relative to CD4+.

Data came from immunoSEQ multiplex PCR; TCRdb stores just in-frame clones and leaves some out. The data hold more than 65,000 clones, with around 85% observed a single time. Germline loops: CDR1 GTSNPN, CDR2 SVGIG (reference sequence). This CDR3 contains 12 residues. Trimming shortened V by 1 base and J by 9 bases, and 10 bases separated the two germline ends. Enrollment shut out patients with autoimmune disease history or systemic immunosuppression. The source of this sequence is an adult with an advanced solid tumor such as melanoma, head and neck, liver or kidney cancer. The specimen comprised CD4+ or CD8+ T cells sorted from blood, sampled in a trial of the OX40 agonist ivuxolimab. V is TRBV30 and J is TRBJ2-1; D might be TRBD2 (5 bases). CDR3 in amino acids: CAWSATTVEQFF. DNA for the CDR3: TGTGCCTGGAGTGCGACTACAGTTGAGCAGTTCTTC. The whole variable domain, remainder taken from reference TRBV30 and TRBJ2-1, is SQTIHQWPATLVQPVGSPLSLECTVEGTSNPNLYWYRQAAGRGLQLLFYSVGIGQISSEVPQNLSASRPQDRQFILSSKKLLLSDSGFYLCAWSATTVEQFFGPGTRLTVL.